What follows describes a single T cell receptor beta chain. What it recognizes is unknown. Focal radiation plus CTLA-4 blockade with ipilimumab was administered to patients who had chemo-refractory metastatic non-small-cell lung cancer. Clones were sequenced by immunoSEQ multiplex PCR, and TCRdb holds only the in-frame ones, with some missing. The sample yields about 87,000 clones, around 84% seen once. This sample stems from a study of radiotherapy plus CTLA-4 blockade in lung cancer. Study observations and caveats: There was expansion of tumor-derived TCR clones in blood after radiotherapy plus ipilimumab. Interferon-beta, together with early blood T cell clone dynamics, reportedly best predicted response.

Deletions cut 0 bases from V and 5 bases from J, with 11 bases between. There are 15 residues in the CDR3. The germline V gene has CDR1 SGHRS and CDR2 YFSETQ. This specimen was peripheral blood, taken from a patient treated with radiotherapy plus ipilimumab. This TCR was sampled from a human donor with non-small cell lung cancer that progressed on radiotherapy plus ipilimumab. This chain uses TRBV5-1 with TRBJ2-2; D remains unclear. In DNA form, the CDR3 reads TGCGCCAGCAGCTTGGCCATGAAGGCGACCGGGGAGCTGTTTTTT. It translates to CASSLAMKATGELFF.